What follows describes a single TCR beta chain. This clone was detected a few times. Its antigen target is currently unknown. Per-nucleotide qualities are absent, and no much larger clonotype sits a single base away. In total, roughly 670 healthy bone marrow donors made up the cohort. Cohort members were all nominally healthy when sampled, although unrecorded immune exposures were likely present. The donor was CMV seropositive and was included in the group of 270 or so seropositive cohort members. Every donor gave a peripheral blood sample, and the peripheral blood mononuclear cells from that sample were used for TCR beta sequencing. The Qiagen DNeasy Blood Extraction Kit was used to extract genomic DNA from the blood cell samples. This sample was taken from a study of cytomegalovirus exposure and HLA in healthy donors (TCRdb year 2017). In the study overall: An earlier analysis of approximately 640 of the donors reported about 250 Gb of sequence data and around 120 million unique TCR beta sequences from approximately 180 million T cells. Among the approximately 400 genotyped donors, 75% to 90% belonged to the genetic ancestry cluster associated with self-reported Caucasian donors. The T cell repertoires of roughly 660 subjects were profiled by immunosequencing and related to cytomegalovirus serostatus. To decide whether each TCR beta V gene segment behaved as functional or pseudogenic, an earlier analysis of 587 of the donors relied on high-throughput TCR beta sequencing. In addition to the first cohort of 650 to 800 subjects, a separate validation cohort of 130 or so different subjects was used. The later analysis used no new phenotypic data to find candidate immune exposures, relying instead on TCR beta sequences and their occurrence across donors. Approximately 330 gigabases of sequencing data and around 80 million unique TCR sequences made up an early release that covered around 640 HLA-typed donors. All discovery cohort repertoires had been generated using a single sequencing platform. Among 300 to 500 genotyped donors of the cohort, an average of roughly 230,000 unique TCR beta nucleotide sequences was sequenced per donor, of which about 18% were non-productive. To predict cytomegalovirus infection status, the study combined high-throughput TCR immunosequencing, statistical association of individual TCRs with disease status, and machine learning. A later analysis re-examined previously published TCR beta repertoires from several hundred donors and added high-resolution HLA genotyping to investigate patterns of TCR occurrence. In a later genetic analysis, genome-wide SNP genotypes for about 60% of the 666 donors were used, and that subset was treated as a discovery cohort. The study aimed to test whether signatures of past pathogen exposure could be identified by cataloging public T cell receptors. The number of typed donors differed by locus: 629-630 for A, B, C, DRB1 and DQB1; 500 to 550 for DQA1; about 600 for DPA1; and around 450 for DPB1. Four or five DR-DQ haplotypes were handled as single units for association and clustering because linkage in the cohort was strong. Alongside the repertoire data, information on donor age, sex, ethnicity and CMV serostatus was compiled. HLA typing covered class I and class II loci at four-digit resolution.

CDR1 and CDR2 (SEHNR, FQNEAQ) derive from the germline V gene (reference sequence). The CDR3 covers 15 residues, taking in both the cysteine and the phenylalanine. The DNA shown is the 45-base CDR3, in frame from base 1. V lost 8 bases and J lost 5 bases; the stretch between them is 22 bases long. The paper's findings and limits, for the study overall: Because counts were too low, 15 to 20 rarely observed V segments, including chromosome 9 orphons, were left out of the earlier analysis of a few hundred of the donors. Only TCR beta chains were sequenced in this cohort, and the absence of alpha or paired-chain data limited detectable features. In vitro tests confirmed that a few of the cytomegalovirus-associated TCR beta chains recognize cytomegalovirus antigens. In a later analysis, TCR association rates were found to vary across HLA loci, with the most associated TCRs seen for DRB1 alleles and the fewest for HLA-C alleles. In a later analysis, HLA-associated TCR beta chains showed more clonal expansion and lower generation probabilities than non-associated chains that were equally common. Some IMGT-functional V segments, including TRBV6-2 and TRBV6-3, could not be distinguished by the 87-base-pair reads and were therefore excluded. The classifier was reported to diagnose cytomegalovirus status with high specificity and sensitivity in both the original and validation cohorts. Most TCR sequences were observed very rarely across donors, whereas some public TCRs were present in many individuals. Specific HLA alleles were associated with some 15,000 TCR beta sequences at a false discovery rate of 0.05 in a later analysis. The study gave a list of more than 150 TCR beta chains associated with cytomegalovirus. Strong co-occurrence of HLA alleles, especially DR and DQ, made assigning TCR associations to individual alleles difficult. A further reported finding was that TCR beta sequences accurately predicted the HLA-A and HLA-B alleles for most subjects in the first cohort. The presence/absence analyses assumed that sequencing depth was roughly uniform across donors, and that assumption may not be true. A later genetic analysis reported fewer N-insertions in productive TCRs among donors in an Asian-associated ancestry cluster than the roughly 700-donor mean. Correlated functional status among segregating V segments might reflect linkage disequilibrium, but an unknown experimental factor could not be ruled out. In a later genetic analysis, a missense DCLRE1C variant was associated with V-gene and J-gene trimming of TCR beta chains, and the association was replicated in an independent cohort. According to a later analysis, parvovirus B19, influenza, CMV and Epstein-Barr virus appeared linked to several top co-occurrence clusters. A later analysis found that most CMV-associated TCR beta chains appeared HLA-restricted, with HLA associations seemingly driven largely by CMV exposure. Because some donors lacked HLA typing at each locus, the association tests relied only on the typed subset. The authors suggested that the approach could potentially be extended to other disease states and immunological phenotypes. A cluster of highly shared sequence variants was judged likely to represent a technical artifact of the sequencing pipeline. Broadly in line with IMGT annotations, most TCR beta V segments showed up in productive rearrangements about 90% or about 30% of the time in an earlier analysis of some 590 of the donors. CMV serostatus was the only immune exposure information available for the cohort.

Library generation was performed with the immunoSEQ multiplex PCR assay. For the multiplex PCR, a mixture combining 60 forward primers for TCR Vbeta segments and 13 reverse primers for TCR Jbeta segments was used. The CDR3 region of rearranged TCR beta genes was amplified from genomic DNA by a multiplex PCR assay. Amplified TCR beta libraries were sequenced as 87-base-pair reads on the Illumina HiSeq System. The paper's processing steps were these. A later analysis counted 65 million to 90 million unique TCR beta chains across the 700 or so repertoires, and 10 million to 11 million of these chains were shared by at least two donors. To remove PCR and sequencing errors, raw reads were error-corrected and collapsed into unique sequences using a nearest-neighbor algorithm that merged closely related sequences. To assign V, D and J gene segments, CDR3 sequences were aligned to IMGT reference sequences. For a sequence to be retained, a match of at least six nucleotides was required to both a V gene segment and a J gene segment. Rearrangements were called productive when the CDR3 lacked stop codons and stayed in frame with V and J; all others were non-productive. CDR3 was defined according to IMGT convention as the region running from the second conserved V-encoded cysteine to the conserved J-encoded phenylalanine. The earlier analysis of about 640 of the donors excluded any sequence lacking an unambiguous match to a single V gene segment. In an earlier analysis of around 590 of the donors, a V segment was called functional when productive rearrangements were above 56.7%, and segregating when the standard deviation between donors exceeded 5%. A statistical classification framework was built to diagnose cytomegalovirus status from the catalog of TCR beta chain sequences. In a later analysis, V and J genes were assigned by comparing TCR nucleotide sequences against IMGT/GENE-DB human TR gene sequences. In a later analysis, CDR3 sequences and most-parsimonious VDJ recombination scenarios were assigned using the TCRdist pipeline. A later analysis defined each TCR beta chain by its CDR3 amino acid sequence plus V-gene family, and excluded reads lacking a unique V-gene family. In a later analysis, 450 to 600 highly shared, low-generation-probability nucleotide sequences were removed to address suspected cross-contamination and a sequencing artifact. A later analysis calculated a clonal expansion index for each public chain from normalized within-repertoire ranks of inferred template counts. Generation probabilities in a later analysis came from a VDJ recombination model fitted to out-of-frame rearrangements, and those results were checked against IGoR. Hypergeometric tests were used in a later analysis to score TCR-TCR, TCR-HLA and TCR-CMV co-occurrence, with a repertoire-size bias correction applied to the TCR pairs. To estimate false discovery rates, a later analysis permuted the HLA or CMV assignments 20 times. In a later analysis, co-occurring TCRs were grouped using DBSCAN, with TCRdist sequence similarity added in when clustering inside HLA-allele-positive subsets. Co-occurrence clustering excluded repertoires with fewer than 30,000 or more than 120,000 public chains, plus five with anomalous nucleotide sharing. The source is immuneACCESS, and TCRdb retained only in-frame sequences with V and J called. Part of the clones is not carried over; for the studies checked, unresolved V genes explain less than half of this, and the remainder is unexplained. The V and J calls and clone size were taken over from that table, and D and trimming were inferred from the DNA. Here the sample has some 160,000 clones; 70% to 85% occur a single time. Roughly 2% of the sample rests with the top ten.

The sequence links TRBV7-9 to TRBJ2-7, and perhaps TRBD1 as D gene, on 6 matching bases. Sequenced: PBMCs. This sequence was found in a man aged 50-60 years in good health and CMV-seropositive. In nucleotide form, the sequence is TGTGCCAGCGCGGACAGCGAGCTCTCTCGCCACGAGCAGTACTTC. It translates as CASADSELSRHEQYF. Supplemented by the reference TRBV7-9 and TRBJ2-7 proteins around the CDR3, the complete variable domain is DTGVSQNPRHKITKRGQNVTFRCDPISEHNRLYWYRQTLGQGPEFLTYFQNEAQLEKSRLLSDRFSAERPKGSFSTLEIQRTEQGDSAMYLCASADSELSRHEQYFGPGTRLTVT.